The 3 T cell receptor beta chains listed next were all sequenced from one sample in a study of response to subunit inactivated influenza vaccine listed by TCRdb under 2018. The library was generated by RT-PCR. Sequencing took place on an Illumina HiSeq 2500. Through fastp at Q25 and MiXCR, TCRdb rebuilt clones from the public reads, retaining in-frame beta chains. Under each unique CDR3 protein, matching rows form one entry showing the most common genes and DNA. Counted in this sample were 530,000 or so distinct CDR3 sequences; about 15% of them appeared once. In total, the top ten clones hold approximately 12% of the sample. Sequencing was performed on PBMCs from blood, taken 11 to 12 days after vaccination. Receptors were obtained from a man in his forties or fifties who received an inactivated influenza vaccine. Donor details come from another sample of the same person, matched by shared clones.

This chain's CDR3 is CASSPAAYNEQFF. For the CDR3, the DNA is TGTGCCAGTAGCCCGGCGGCTTACAATGAGCAGTTCTTC. J is TRBJ2-1 and V is TRBV19; D gene unclear. V gave up 6 bases and J gave up 4 bases, with 10 bases separating them. This CDR3 comprises 13 residues. Germline V gene data show CDR1 as LNHDA and CDR2 as SQIVND (reference sequence).

This clonotype showed up just once. The chain links TRBV29-1 to TRBJ2-5, with 10 bases identical to TRBD1. With V trimmed by 5 bases and J by 7 bases, 7 bases remained unmatched. Germline CDR1 reads SQVTM; CDR2 reads ANQGSEA. The CDR3 totals 13 residues. The CDR3 here is CSVRTGGLGTQYF. CDR3 coding DNA: TGCAGCGTTCGGACAGGGGGATTAGGGACCCAGTACTTC.

The rearrangement links TRBV12-5 to TRBJ2-7; 9 bases agree with TRBD1. Germline V gene sequence: CDR1 LGHNT, CDR2 FRNRAP. CDR3 length: 17 amino acids. V was clipped by 1 base and J by 6 bases; unmatched bases: 13. The CDR3 DNA is TGTGCTAGTGGTTTGGATGGCACAGGGGGCTACCTCCCCGAGCAGTACTTC. Translated, it gives CASGLDGTGGYLPEQYF.